This entry describes one T cell receptor (beta chain). Its binding antigen is unknown. No base-level quality is on record; no much larger clone is a single base apart. These data belong to a study of shared clonotypes between healthy human individuals (dated by TCRdb to the early 2020s). With respect to the entire study: The cohort comprised two women and three men aged 18 to 49 years. Per donor, three plates each were used for CD4 naive and CD4 memory, two for CD8 naive, and one for CD8 memory. Blood TCR repertoires of about five healthy adults were deeply sequenced to estimate repertoire size and the extent of clonotype sharing between individuals. Different laboratories and diverse techniques were used to prepare libraries and sequence TCR repertoires, to increase sequencing depth and limit assay-specific biases. Each donor's leukapheresis produced roughly between roughly 0.9 and 8.9 billion PBMCs.

CDR3 length: 14 amino acids, cysteine to phenylalanine. Only the CDR3 region is kept as DNA, spanning 42 bases read in frame from base 1. The germline V gene gives CDR1 as MNHEY and CDR2 as SVGAGI. The germline ends are 13 bases apart after V is trimmed by 6 bases and J by 5 bases. Using the deep immunoSEQ assay, TCR CDR3 regions were amplified from genomic DNA by multiplex PCR. For each cell subset, the extracted genomic DNA was distributed evenly across all wells of several immunoSEQ 96-well plates, and each plate served as one replicate. For sorted subsets, around 0.2 ug of genomic DNA, equivalent to some 30,000 T cell genomes, went into each replicate PCR. Purified libraries were quantified with a Qubit 3.0 fluorometer, sized on a Bioanalyzer 2100, and re-quantified with the KAPA Library Quantification kit. A separate single-read 150-cycle Illumina NextSeq 550 flow cell was used to sequence each immunoSEQ 96-well plate. The published analysis was carried out like this. Because the immunoSEQ output included only junctional sequences and no quality scores, the filtering could not be the same as the filtering used for full-length reads. To assign V/J genes and CDR3, sequences were annotated using PyIR, a Python wrapper for IgBLAST v1.9, with IMGT germline references. Reads with weak V/J assignments (E-value above 1e-6), missing CDR3, stop codons, out-of-frame junctions, or ambiguous translated residues were removed. A V3J clonotype was defined by an identical inferred V gene, J gene, and CDR3 amino acid sequence. To compute the percentage overlap between repertoires, the number of shared unique clonotypes was divided by the size of the smaller repertoire. Repertoire richness was assessed with RTK rarefaction, the Chao1 estimator, and Recon v2.1 estimates of unobserved clonotypes. Generation probabilities for all TCRbeta clonotypes obtained by the gDNA method from several donors were computed using OLGA. Held by TCRdb, this immuneACCESS table contains in-frame sequences only and omits some clones. Under half of the omission traces to an unresolved V gene where checked; the cause of the rest is unknown. The V and J calls and clone size were taken over from that table, and D and trimming were inferred from the DNA. For this sample the table gives more than 1,200,000 clones, of which approximately 98.5% were detected only once. 0.36% of the sample goes to the ten largest clones.

The study at large found these results: The genetic and exposure-history diversity represented was limited by the small number of donors. Larger estimated clonotype richness was generally found for naive subsets than for memory subsets. Pairwise subsampling led to the expectation that sequencing depth would affect the degree of clonotype sharing among donors. Across a handful of donors, 5% to 6% of naive CD4, 3% to 3.5% of naive CD8, 2.3% of memory CD4, and about 0.4% of memory CD8 clonotypes were shared. Compared with non-shared clonotypes, the clonotypes found in all four sorted-subset donors had higher generation probabilities. Sampling was restricted to blood, and TCR repertoires in tissues likely differ from the TCR repertoires found in blood. Rarefaction of sorted-subset datasets indicated incomplete sequencing despite the large sequencing depth.

The donors were healthy, HIV-negative adults with no recently reported acute infections or vaccinations. Every donor was a Caucasian adult living in Nashville, Tennessee, USA. CD4+ T cells were enriched through magnetic negative selection, after which naive cells were positively selected on CD45RA and the remaining negative fraction served as the memory subset. Blood was obtained by leukapheresis, after which PBMCs were separated by Ficoll-Histopaque density gradient centrifugation and cryopreserved in liquid nitrogen vapor phase. Analytical flow cytometry was used to check the purity and quantity of each magnetically sorted T cell population. Genomic DNA was isolated from every sorted fraction and measured by UV absorbance on a Nanodrop 2000c.

Sequenced material: naive CD4+ T cells sorted from blood. The cell subset or site label of this sample denotes: CD45RA+ positively selected. The rearranged segments are TRBV6-5 and TRBJ2-2, with the D gene not clear enough to name. The receptor was isolated from a man aged 25 to 45 in good health. The CDR3 region: CASRPTWATGELFF. The DNA reads as follows: TGTGCCAGCAGGCCTACTTGGGCGACCGGGGAGCTGTTTTTT.